Each of the 21 T cell receptor beta chains below was sequenced from the same sample in a study of T-cell reconstitution after alpha-beta-depleted transplantation in children. The TCRbeta library incorporated unique molecular identifiers. MiXCR, applied by TCRdb to the PCR reads, yields one record per CDR3 protein. The data hold about 540,000 distinct CDR3 sequences, with about a sixth observed a single time. The sample was PBMCs from the stem cell graft donor, taken from the stem cell graft. The receptors derive from a human donor who donated a stem cell graft to a child with acute lymphoblastic leukemia.

This clonotype was found a few times. The CDR3 region has the DNA TGTGCCAGCAGTCCCTTTCCGGGACTAGCGGGAGTACAACACGAGCAGTACTTC. It translates to CASSPFPGLAGVQHEQYF. The V and J genes are TRBV27 and TRBJ2-7, with TRBD2 matching 14 bases. From germline, CDR1 is MNHEY and CDR2 SMNVEV (reference sequence). V shed 5 bases and J 5 bases; nucleotides not matched to a gene: 14. The CDR3 is made up of 18 amino acids.

The rearrangement joins TRBV20-1 to TRBJ2-2; 13 bases are a match to TRBD2. V was clipped by 1 base and J by 9 bases; unmatched bases: 8. Germline V CDR1 and CDR2: DFQATT, SNEGSKA (reference sequence). CDR3 length: 16 residues. CDR3 nucleotide sequence: TGCAGTGCTAGAGGCTGGGGACTAGCGGGAAAAAGGGAGCTGTTTTTT. Amino acids: CSARGWGLAGKRELFF.

This clonotype was seen only once. This rearrangement joins TRBV10-2 to TRBJ2-3; a possible D gene is TRBD1 (5 bases). The CDR3 contains 15 residues. V was shortened by 8 bases and J by 2 bases, with 17 bases between the two germline ends. CDR1 is WSHSY, CDR2 SAAADI, per germline. The CDR3 loop is CASGAMVLDTDTQYF. CDR3 bases: TGCGCCAGCGGGGCCATGGTGCTCGACACAGATACGCAGTATTTT.

In this sample, this clonotype turned up once. This chain connects TRBV5-5 to TRBJ2-5, with a tentative D call TRBD1 (5 bases). V lost 0 bases and J lost 1, with 10 bases in between. The germline gives CDR1 SGHKS, CDR2 YYEKEE (reference sequence). CDR3 length: 15 residues. The CDR3 coding sequence is TGTGCCAGCAGCTTGGAGGGGCGCAGCCAAGAGACCCAGTACTTC. The encoded protein is CASSLEGRSQETQYF.

The chain couples TRBV20-1 to TRBJ2-3; TRBD1 or TRBD2 may be the D gene (5 bases each). Germline V gene sequence: CDR1 DFQATT, CDR2 SNEGSKA (reference sequence). V was trimmed by 4 bases and J by 2 bases, leaving 22 bases between them. CDR3 length: 17 residues. The DNA for the CDR3 is TGCAGTGCTAAAGGGACCCAACAAACCCAGCCCACAGATACGCAGTATTTT. This translates into CSAKGTQQTQPTDTQYF.

The chain combines TRBV7-9 with TRBJ1-1; D may be TRBD1 (5 bases). Germline lookup yields CDR1 SEHNR and CDR2 FQNEAQ (reference sequence). V was pared by 7 bases and J by 3 bases, with 18 bases between. This CDR3 contains 15 residues. CDR3 coding DNA: TGTGCCAGCACGCTCAGCGGGGGGTCGGACACTGAAGCTTTCTTT. This codes for CASTLSGGSDTEAFF.

The sample holds a few counts of this clonotype. This chain uses TRBV7-9 with TRBJ2-7; TRBD1 or TRBD2 may be the D gene (5 bases each). CDR3 length: 17 residues. Germline V CDR1 and CDR2: SEHNR, FQNEAQ (reference sequence). Trimming shortened V by 4 bases and J by 2 bases, and 21 bases separated the two germline ends. The CDR3 spells CASSSHPGTVQTYEQYF. The CDR3 DNA is TGTGCCAGCAGCTCCCATCCCGGGACCGTCCAGACCTACGAGCAGTACTTC. Supplemented by reference TRBV7-9 and TRBJ2-7, the full variable domain reads DTGVSQNPRHKITKRGQNVTFRCDPISEHNRLYWYRQTLGQGPEFLTYFQNEAQLEKSRLLSDRFSAERPKGSFSTLEIQRTEQGDSAMYLCASSSHPGTVQTYEQYFGPGTRLTVT.

The V call is TRBV10-3, the J call TRBJ2-1; 11 nucleotides agree with TRBD2. CDR3 length: 17 amino acids. Germline V gives CDR1 ENHRY, CDR2 SYGVKD. V dropped 10 bases and J dropped 4; count of bases not matched to a gene: 15. The CDR3 DNA is TGTGCCACCTGGACTAGCGGGTCCGCCAGCACGTACAATGAGCAGTTCTTC. It is translated as CATWTSGSASTYNEQFF.

There are a few counts of this clonotype. The V call is TRBV27, the J call TRBJ2-7; perhaps TRBD2 as D (5 bases). In germline, CDR1 is MNHEY, CDR2 SMNVEV (reference sequence). Trimming pared 3 bases from V and 3 bases from J, leaving 15 bases between. The CDR3 is made up of 15 amino acids. CDR3 coding DNA: TGTGCCAGCAGTTTTGGTGCGGGCGGCTACTACGAGCAGTACTTC. It translates to CASSFGAGGYYEQYF.

The V call is TRBV12-3 or TRBV12-4, the J call TRBJ2-7; D may match TRBD1 or TRBD2 (6 bases each). Trimming removed 2 bases at V and 6 bases at J, with 11 bases between. The CDR3 runs 13 residues. CDR3 nucleotides: TGTGCCAGCAGTTTACTGGAGGGGGGCGAGCAGTACTTC. Protein sequence: CASSLLEGGEQYF.

The chain uses TRBV3-1 and TRBJ2-5; D is ambiguous. The germline CDR1 and CDR2 sequences are LGHDT and YNNKEL (reference sequence). V dropped 4 bases and J dropped 1 base, with 13 bases sitting between them. The CDR3 extends over 15 amino acids. The CDR3 here is CASSPIPTFQETQYF. The CDR3 DNA sequence: TGTGCCAGCAGCCCGATACCGACTTTCCAAGAGACCCAGTACTTC.

The chain's CDR3 is CASSLDGSVETQYF. In DNA, the CDR3 is TGTGCCAGCAGCTTGGACGGGTCGGTAGAGACCCAGTACTTC. The J gene is TRBJ2-5, the V gene TRBV5-6; D call uncertain. This CDR3 spans 14 amino acids. V shed 0 bases and J shed 4 bases, with 10 bases lying between them. Germline V gives CDR1 SGHDT, CDR2 YYEEEE.

This clonotype occurred a few times. The rearrangement joins TRBV12-3 or TRBV12-4 to TRBJ2-7, with D tentatively TRBD1 (6 bases). The V end lost 1 base, the J end lost 2 bases, and 15 bases lay between the germline ends. The CDR3 length is 16 residues. Written as DNA, the CDR3 is TGTGCCAGCAGTTTAGGGGGGCTCCTTATTACCTACGAGCAGTACTTC. Translated, it gives CASSLGGLLITYEQYF.

V and J are TRBV7-9 and TRBJ1-4; D not certain. Trimming left V 5 bases short and J 0 bases short, with 10 bases between. This CDR3 region has 15 residues. The V gene's germline CDR1 is SEHNR and CDR2 FQNEAQ (reference sequence). CDR3 in amino acids: CASSQQTTTNEKLFF. The CDR3 nucleotides are TGTGCCAGCAGCCAACAGACCACAACTAATGAAAAACTGTTTTTT.

The gene calls are TRBV19 and TRBJ1-6; possible D gene TRBD1, 6 bases. Germline assignment: CDR1 LNHDA and CDR2 SQIVND (reference sequence). Trimming pared 3 bases from V and 9 bases from J, leaving 15 bases between. The length of the CDR3 is 15 residues. The CDR3: CASSISVSGVSPLHF. The CDR3 DNA reads TGTGCCAGTAGTATCTCCGTCTCAGGGGTTTCACCCCTCCACTTT.

The chain recombines TRBV3-1 with TRBJ2-7; 11 nucleotides agree with TRBD2. V trimming: 8 bases; J trimming: 7 bases; junction bases outside the gene matches: 10. The CDR3 has 14 amino acids. CDR1 is LGHDT and CDR2 is YNNKEL in the germline V gene (reference sequence). The CDR3 reads CASGILAGAGEQYF. The CDR3 coding sequence is TGTGCCAGCGGCATACTAGCGGGAGCGGGGGAGCAGTACTTC.

The chain carries TRBV5-1 and TRBJ1-4, with D unresolved. The CDR3 loop spans 14 amino acids. From germline, CDR1 is SGHRS and CDR2 YFSETQ. V shed 7 bases and J shed 0 bases, with 10 bases lying between them. The CDR3 coding sequence is TGCGCCAGCCGGGCCGGGACAACTAATGAAAAACTGTTTTTT. Its translation is CASRAGTTNEKLFF.

This clonotype turned up a few times. The rearrangement joins TRBV27 to TRBJ2-7; 7 bases fit TRBD1. V lost 2 bases, J lost 2 bases, and 6 bases stayed unmatched. The germline CDR1 and CDR2 sequences are MNHEY and SMNVEV (reference sequence). This CDR3 has 15 amino acids. The CDR3 nucleotides are TGTGCCAGCAGTTTACGCCGGACAGGCCCCTACGAGCAGTACTTC. This codes for CASSLRRTGPYEQYF.

This clonotype occurred a few times. The chain uses TRBV29-1 and TRBJ1-2; D uncertain. The V gene lost 6 bases and the J gene lost 7 bases, with 15 bases spanning the gap. The CDR3 is made up of 12 amino acids. CDR1 and CDR2 (germline): SQVTM, ANQGSEA. This CDR3 is CSVPGTESGYTF. The CDR3 nucleotides are TGCAGCGTCCCCGGTACCGAATCTGGCTACACCTTC.

The chain carries TRBV27 and TRBJ1-6; D gene ambiguous. The V end was cut by 6 bases, the J end by 7 bases, with 10 bases between. This CDR3 has 13 residues. Germline loops: CDR1 MNHEY, CDR2 SMNVEV (reference sequence). Here the CDR3 reads CASRVWNNSPLHF. CDR3 DNA: TGTGCCAGCAGAGTCTGGAACAATTCACCCCTCCACTTT.

This rearrangement joins TRBV2 to TRBJ2-7; 10 nucleotides agree with TRBD2. This CDR3 has 19 residues. Losses at the gene ends were 6 bases for V and 2 bases for J; bases not matched to a gene: 19. Germline loops: CDR1 SNHLY, CDR2 FYNNEI. The CDR3 region has the DNA TGTGCCAGCAGGATTTTGCGACTAGCGGGCCCTAAAAAGCCCTACGAGCAGTACTTC. Protein product: CASRILRLAGPKKPYEQYF.